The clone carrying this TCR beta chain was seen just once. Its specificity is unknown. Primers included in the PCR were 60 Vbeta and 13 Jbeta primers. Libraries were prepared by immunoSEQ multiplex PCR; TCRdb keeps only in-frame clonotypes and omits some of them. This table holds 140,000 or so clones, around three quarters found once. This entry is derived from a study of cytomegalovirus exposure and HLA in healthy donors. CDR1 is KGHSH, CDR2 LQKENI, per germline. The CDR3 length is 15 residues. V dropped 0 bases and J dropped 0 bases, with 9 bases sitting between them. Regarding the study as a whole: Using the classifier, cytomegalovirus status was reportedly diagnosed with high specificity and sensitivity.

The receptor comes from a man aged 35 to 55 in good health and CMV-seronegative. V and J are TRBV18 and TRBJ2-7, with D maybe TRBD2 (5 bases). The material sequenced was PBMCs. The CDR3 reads CASSPPMGSSYEQYF. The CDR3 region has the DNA TGTGCCAGCTCACCACCGATGGGGAGCTCCTACGAGCAGTACTTC.